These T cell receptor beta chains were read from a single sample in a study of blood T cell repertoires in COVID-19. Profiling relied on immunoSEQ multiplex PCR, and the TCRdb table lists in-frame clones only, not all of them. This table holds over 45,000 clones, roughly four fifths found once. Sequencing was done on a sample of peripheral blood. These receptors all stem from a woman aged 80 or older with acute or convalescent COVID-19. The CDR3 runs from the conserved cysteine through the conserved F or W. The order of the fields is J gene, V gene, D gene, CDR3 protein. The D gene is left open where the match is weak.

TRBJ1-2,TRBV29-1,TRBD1,CSVRQGASYGYTF
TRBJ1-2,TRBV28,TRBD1,CASNTGGRDYGYTF
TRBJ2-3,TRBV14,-,CASSHAATDTQYF
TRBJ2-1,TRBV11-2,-,CASSLGSLPPNEQFF
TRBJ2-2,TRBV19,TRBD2,CASSSGRDSSTGELFF
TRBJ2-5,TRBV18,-,CATTQQGGTGRETQYF
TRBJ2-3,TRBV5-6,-,CASSLGIGDTQYF
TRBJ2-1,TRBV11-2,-,CASSPLRYNEQFF
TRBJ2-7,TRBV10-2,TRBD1,CASRPGQGAYYEQYF
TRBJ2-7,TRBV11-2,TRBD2,CASSLGRSGFSYEQYF
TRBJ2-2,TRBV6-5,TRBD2,CASSYSTSGIGELFF
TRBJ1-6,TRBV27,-,CASSLHGPNSPLHF